The rows below give T cell receptor beta chains drawn from one sample of a study of T cells in Graves' hyperthyroidism and ophthalmopathy. TCRdb processed the multiplex PCR reads anew with MiXCR; each CDR3 protein has one entry. This table has roughly 400,000 distinct CDR3 sequences, more than 15% appearing once. Sequencing was done on a sample of blood. Source of these receptors: a young woman with Graves' hyperthyroidism that later progressed to Graves' ophthalmopathy. CDR3s leave out the opening cysteine and the closing phenylalanine or tryptophan.

J,V,CDR3
TRBJ2-7,TRBV5-1,ASLLAGGEDEQY
TRBJ2-1,TRBV5-6,ASSFGGRGTFEQF
TRBJ1-1,TRBV19,ASSPRDRGNTEAF
TRBJ2-7,TRBV28,ASSLLVTKYEQY
TRBJ2-7,TRBV7-9,ASSGKGQTYYEQY
TRBJ1-2,TRBV7-8,ASSLAWSTAT
TRBJ2-7,TRBV5-1,ASSPRLERNSYEQY
TRBJ2-3,TRBV28,ASSPLQREGRRDTQY
TRBJ1-5,TRBV6-1,ASSGASNPPQH
TRBJ2-7,TRBV2,ASIEQALSYEQY
TRBJ1-6,TRBV4-3,ASSLGQGVVSPLH
TRBJ1-2,TRBV10-3,AISEPSDRGVANYGYT
TRBJ1-1,TRBV12-3/TRBV12-4,ASSFADTLNTEAF
TRBJ1-4,TRBV7-9,ASSSGQGAATNEKLF
TRBJ1-6,TRBV27,ASSRKMGGSYNSPLH
TRBJ2-2,TRBV12-3/TRBV12-4,ASSLYRGDTGELF
TRBJ2-4,TRBV3-1,ASSQAGAGQGATSVQY
TRBJ2-3,TRBV7-9,ASRYRDRAADTQY
TRBJ1-1,TRBV24-1,ATSGAGTEAF
TRBJ1-3,TRBV5-1,ASSLERQISGNTIY
TRBJ1-1,TRBV9,ASSAEQVRTEAF
TRBJ2-5,TRBV28,ASSSLAGGQETQY
TRBJ1-1,TRBV19,ASSIMAGANTEAF
TRBJ1-1,TRBV2,ASRETGPNLGEAF
TRBJ2-2,TRBV28,ASSFGDRDTGELF
TRBJ2-5,TRBV7-9,ASRGTARQETQY
TRBJ2-2,TRBV12-3/TRBV12-4,ASSLVMGGPTGELF
TRBJ1-6,TRBV27,ASSLDGRLSSYNSPLH
TRBJ2-7,TRBV29-1,SVGDFGYEQY
TRBJ2-3,TRBV20-1,SARPPRLGGDTQY
TRBJ2-5,TRBV11-2,ASSWWDRETQY
TRBJ2-4,TRBV28,ASSPRQVLAKNIQY
TRBJ2-7,TRBV5-5,ASSLRVAELAYEQY
TRBJ2-7,TRBV7-9,ASSLENEQY
TRBJ2-3,TRBV4-2,ASSQERGGSDTQY
TRBJ2-2,TRBV7-8,ASSRTSGSAIGELF
TRBJ2-5,TRBV29-1,SARTGGSEETQY
TRBJ1-1,TRBV27,ASSLGGGTAF